Presented here are 2 T cell receptor beta chains from one specimen sequenced in a study of T cells in narcolepsy. Produced via immunoSEQ multiplex PCR; TCRdb's table is partial and in-frame only. The sample carries under 40,000 clones, roughly 87% recorded once. Sequenced material: memory (CD45RA-) CD4+ T cells from blood. These receptor sequences come from a human donor in good health.

The rearrangement uses TRBV6-6 and TRBJ1-5, with D unresolved. Between the trimmed V and J ends, which lost 10 bases and 4 bases, there was a span of 14 bases. Germline CDR1 is MNHNY and CDR2 is SVGAGI (reference sequence). This CDR3 is built from 13 residues. The CDR3 DNA reads TGTGCCATTCGAGGATCGGGAAATCAGCCCCAGCATTTT. Its translation is CAIRGSGNQPQHF.

J is TRBJ2-7 and V is TRBV10-3; 9 bases match TRBD1. V gave up 2 bases and J gave up 4 bases; unmatched junction bases: 3. The CDR3 is 14 residues long. The germline V gene has CDR1 ENHRY and CDR2 SYGVKD. The DNA of the CDR3 is TGTGCCATCAGTGAGACCGGACAGGGGTACGAGCAGTACGTC. Translating it yields CAISETGQGYEQYV.